Below, 30 T cell receptor beta chains from the same sample are listed, as sequenced in a study of CD8 T cells in ankylosing spondylitis. Findings and limits, study-wide: What seemed typical of ankylosing spondylitis blood was a TCR beta motif built from 8 or 9 highly homologous variants.

Antigens of these TCRs are unknown. TCRdb redid the calling of the 5' RACE reads with MiXCR, one entry per CDR3 protein. Of roughly 490,000 distinct CDR3 sequences detected, less than 6% appear once; the ten largest clones hold under 4.5%. The specimen sequenced was blood, either unsorted or a sorted T cell fraction (not recorded which). The receptors come from a male donor with ankylosing spondylitis.

Ten or more counts support this clonotype. The genes are TRBV6-2 or TRBV6-3 and TRBJ2-2, with D uncertain. The length of the CDR3 is 15 residues. Germline lookup yields CDR1 MNHEY and CDR2 SVGEGT. Trimming removed 2 bases at V and 3 bases at J, with 10 bases between. CDR3 loop: CASSYEAPYTGELFF. The CDR3 nucleotides are TGTGCCAGCAGTTACGAGGCCCCCTACACCGGGGAGCTGTTTTTT.

Only a few counts were recorded for this clonotype. V gene TRBV5-1 combines with J gene TRBJ2-5, with D tentatively TRBD1 (6 bases). Germline CDR1 and CDR2: SGHRS and YFSETQ. The CDR3 has 15 residues. Trimming removed 4 bases at V and 0 bases at J, with 13 bases between. CDR3 sequence (DNA): TGCGCCAGCAGCCCCCGGGACACAAACCAAGAGACCCAGTACTTC. Residues: CASSPRDTNQETQYF.

The CDR3 nucleotides read TGCGCCAGCAGCCAAAAGACTAGCGGGGGACAACTTTCCTACGAGCAGTACTTC. Its translation is CASSQKTSGGQLSYEQYF. V and J are TRBV4-3 and TRBJ2-7; 12 bases match TRBD2. The germline V gene has CDR1 LGHNA and CDR2 YSLEER. Trimming took 2 bases from V and 1 from J; bases not matched to a gene: 9. The CDR3 extends over 18 amino acids.

This clonotype was observed at least ten times. The chain is built from TRBV12-3 or TRBV12-4 and TRBJ1-1, with D possibly matching TRBD1 (5 bases). Trimming removed 5 bases at V and 4 bases at J, with 11 bases between. The length of the CDR3 is 13 residues. This chain's CDR3 is CASSPRGATEAFF. For the CDR3, the DNA is TGTGCCAGCAGTCCCCGAGGGGCCACTGAAGCTTTCTTT.

Ten or more counts support this clonotype. This sequence joins TRBV20-1 and TRBJ2-4, with 13 bases that match TRBD2. V trimming: 2 bases; J trimming: 7 bases; junction bases outside the gene matches: 5. The CDR3 contains 15 residues. Germline lookup yields CDR1 DFQATT and CDR2 SNEGSKA (reference sequence). CDR3 nucleotide sequence: TGCAGTGCTAGACCGGGACTAGCGGGAATCAACATTCAGTACTTC. Protein product: CSARPGLAGINIQYF.

In its sample, this clonotype was seen a few times. This chain's CDR3 is CSEVGGRSHEQYF. The CDR3 DNA reads as TGCAGTGAGGTTGGCGGGAGGTCCCACGAGCAGTACTTC. The rearrangement uses TRBV20-1 and TRBJ2-7, with 8 bases lining up with TRBD2. The CDR3 contains 13 residues. Germline values: CDR1 DFQATT, CDR2 SNEGSKA (reference sequence). After removal of 7 bases from V and 5 bases from J, the junction contained 10 bases not matched to a gene.

This clonotype was picked up many times. The V call is TRBV2, the J call TRBJ2-1; D remains ambiguous. Germline CDR1 and CDR2: SNHLY and FYNNEI. V was trimmed by 5 bases and J by 8 bases, leaving 7 bases between them. This CDR3 comprises 11 residues. In DNA form, the CDR3 reads TGTGCCAGCAGTCTCCAGTATGAGCAGTTCTTC. It codes for CASSLQYEQFF.

This clonotype was seen repeatedly, ten times or more. This chain joins TRBV15 and TRBJ2-3; 7 bases line up with TRBD2. V dropped 2 bases and J dropped 0; count of bases not matched to a gene: 11. Germline values: CDR1 LNHNV, CDR2 YYDKDF (reference sequence). This CDR3 has 18 residues. CDR3 bases: TGTGCCACCAGCAGATCCGTGACTAGCAGCACTAGCACAGATACGCAGTATTTT. This sequence encodes CATSRSVTSSTSTDTQYF.

In its sample, this clonotype was seen many times. The genes are TRBV5-6 and TRBJ2-2; a weak D match, TRBD2 (5 bases). This CDR3 has 15 amino acids. Trimming left V 5 bases short and J 2 bases short, with 13 bases between. CDR1 and CDR2 (germline): SGHDT, YYEEEE. In nucleotides, the CDR3 is TGTGCCAGCAGTGCCGACTACGTCAACACCGGGGAGCTGTTTTTT. This codes for CASSADYVNTGELFF.

This clonotype has at least ten counts. This sequence joins TRBV20-1 and TRBJ2-5; 10 bases agree with TRBD2. With V trimmed by 2 bases and J by 4 bases, 4 bases remained unmatched. CDR1 is DFQATT and CDR2 is SNEGSKA in the germline V gene (reference sequence). The CDR3 is 14 residues long. The CDR3 sequence: CSARSSGSPETQYF. The CDR3, as DNA: TGCAGTGCTAGATCTAGCGGGAGTCCAGAGACCCAGTACTTC.

The chain combines TRBV6-2 or TRBV6-3 with TRBJ2-5; 9 bases are a match to TRBD1. Germline CDR1 MNHEY, CDR2 SVGEGT. This CDR3 comprises 22 residues. V gave up 5 bases and J gave up 5 bases; unmatched junction bases: 30. Here the CDR3 reads CASSQITGTGYRAYLNRETQYF. CDR3 sequence (DNA): TGTGCCAGCAGTCAGATAACCGGGACAGGGTATCGAGCCTACTTAAATCGGGAGACCCAGTACTTC.

This clonotype was counted ten times or more. CDR3 amino acids: CASSTKFLPNTEAFF. The CDR3 nucleotides are TGTGCCAGCAGCACCAAATTTCTCCCCAACACTGAAGCTTTCTTT. The J gene is TRBJ1-1, the V gene TRBV5-6, with no clear D. This CDR3 is 15 amino acids long. Germline CDR1 is SGHDT and CDR2 is YYEEEE. V lost 4 bases and J lost 2, with 15 bases in between.

V and J are TRBV28 and TRBJ2-7; possibly TRBD1 or TRBD2 for D (6 bases each). In germline, CDR1 is MDHEN, CDR2 SYDVKM. The V end lost 3 bases, the J end lost 1 base, and 13 bases lay between the germline ends. CDR3 size: 15 residues. CDR3 sequence reads: CASSFFGGGSYEQYF. Written as DNA, the CDR3 is TGTGCCAGCAGTTTTTTCGGAGGGGGGTCCTACGAGCAGTACTTC. The full variable domain, with the rest looked up from reference TRBV28 and TRBJ2-7, is DVKVTQSSRYLVKRTGEKVFLECVQDMDHENMFWYRQDPGLGLRLIYFSYDVKMKEKGDIPEGYSVSREKKERFSLILESASTNQTSMYLCASSFFGGGSYEQYFGPGTRLTVT.

This clonotype occurred a few times. The V and J genes are TRBV7-2 and TRBJ1-5; D uncertain. Germline values: CDR1 SGHTA, CDR2 FQGNSA. V was shortened by 4 bases and J by 4 bases, with 11 bases between the two germline ends. The CDR3 consists of 14 residues. CDR3 DNA sequence: TGTGCCAGCAGCTCAAACAGCGCTAATCAGCCCCAGCATTTT. It encodes CASSSNSANQPQHF.

In this sample, this clonotype turned up many times. This chain connects TRBV5-4 to TRBJ2-1; no clear D gene. The CDR3 runs 13 residues. Germline V gives CDR1 SGHNT, CDR2 YYREEE (reference sequence). V lost 4 bases, J lost 7 bases, and 12 bases lay in between. In nucleotides, the CDR3 is TGTGCCAGCAGCCAACGGCGGAAAAATGAGCAGTTCTTC. This sequence encodes CASSQRRKNEQFF.

This clonotype was recorded many times. The chain carries TRBV11-1 and TRBJ2-1; D unclear. The V end was cut by 1 base, the J end by 6 bases, with 13 bases between. Looked up from germline, CDR1 is SGHAT and CDR2 is FQDESV (reference sequence). The CDR3 runs to 15 residues. In DNA, the CDR3 is TGTGCCAGCAGCTTAGGCGGTCCCCAAGCCAATGAGCAGTTCTTC. It yields the protein CASSLGGPQANEQFF.

V and J are TRBV30 and TRBJ2-1; 8 nucleotides agree with TRBD2. The germline V gene has CDR1 GTSNPN and CDR2 SVGIG (reference sequence). This CDR3 is 13 amino acids long. V lost 5 bases to trimming and J lost 4 bases; unmatched junction nucleotides: 4. The CDR3 protein is CAWVAGWYNEQFF. Here the CDR3 DNA reads TGTGCCTGGGTAGCGGGATGGTACAATGAGCAGTTCTTC.

This clonotype was counted many times. The chain employs TRBV5-1 and TRBJ2-7, with D hard to call. The CDR3 is made up of 13 amino acids. The germline gives CDR1 SGHRS, CDR2 YFSETQ. The V gene lost 0 bases and the J gene lost 7 bases, with 11 bases spanning the gap. CDR3 sequence (DNA): TGCGCCAGCAGCTTGGAGCGAGCTGAAGAGCAGTACTTC. Protein product: CASSLERAEEQYF. Full variable domain (rest looked up from reference TRBV5-1 and TRBJ2-7): KAGVTQTPRYLIKTRGQQVTLSCSPISGHRSVSWYQQTPGQGLQFLFEYFSETQRNKGNFPGRFSGRQFSNSRSEMNVSTLELGDSALYLCASSLERAEEQYFGPGTRLTVT.

The chain couples TRBV20-1 to TRBJ2-7; tentative D call: TRBD1 (5 bases). Between the trimmed V and J ends, which lost 2 bases and 0 bases, there was a span of 35 bases. Germline V gene lookup returns CDR1 DFQATT and CDR2 SNEGSKA (reference sequence). This CDR3 has 22 amino acids. The CDR3 coding sequence is TGCAGTGCTAGATGGGGCCCACCCCGGCCCAGTTCGCGGCCGCTCAGCTCCTACGAGCAGTACTTC. This translates into CSARWGPPRPSSRPLSSYEQYF.

This clonotype was seen at least ten times. This chain links TRBV5-1 with TRBJ2-1; 7 nucleotides align to TRBD1. The V gene end was trimmed by 4 bases and the J gene end by 6 bases; junction bases not matched to a gene: 10. Germline V lookup: CDR1 SGHRS, CDR2 YFSETQ. This CDR3 has 15 amino acids. CDR3 in DNA: TGCGCCAGCAGCGTCGGACAGGCCGCCTCCAATGAGCAGTTCTTC. It is translated as CASSVGQAASNEQFF.

There are many counts of this clonotype. The chain employs TRBV5-1 and TRBJ2-7, with TRBD2 identical over 12 bases. The V gene's germline CDR1 is SGHRS and CDR2 YFSETQ. The J segment lost 6 bases and the V segment lost 0 bases, leaving 4 bases of the junction unmatched. The CDR3 is 15 residues long. CDR3 amino acids: CASSLAASGRVEQYF. The CDR3 nucleotides read TGCGCCAGCAGCTTGGCCGCTAGCGGGAGGGTCGAGCAGTACTTC.

This clonotype occurred many times. The chain employs TRBV4-2 and TRBJ2-3; D is uncertain. In germline, CDR1 is LGHNA, CDR2 YNFKEQ. The CDR3 totals 17 residues. V gave up 0 bases and J gave up 4 bases, with 17 bases separating them. The CDR3, as DNA: TGTGCCAGCAGCCAAGACTTAGTATACGCGAGAGCAGATACGCAGTATTTT. Residues: CASSQDLVYARADTQYF.

This clonotype was recorded many times. V is TRBV12-3 or TRBV12-4 and J is TRBJ1-5, with D perhaps TRBD1 (5 bases). This CDR3 is built from 14 residues. Trimming removed 5 bases from V and 0 bases from J, with 8 bases in between. CDR3 in DNA: TGTGCCAGCAGTAGACAGTTTAGCAATCAGCCCCAGCATTTT. Residues: CASSRQFSNQPQHF.

This clonotype was detected only a few times. The genes are TRBV20-1 and TRBJ2-7; a possible D gene is TRBD2 (6 bases). The CDR3 covers 16 residues. CDR1 is DFQATT, CDR2 SNEGSKA, per germline (reference sequence). Deletions cut 1 base from V and 2 bases from J, with 18 bases between. CDR3 sequence: CSARAPWGLKTYEQYF. The CDR3 nucleotides are TGCAGTGCTAGAGCTCCCTGGGGACTCAAGACCTACGAGCAGTACTTC.

This clonotype has at least ten counts. J is TRBJ2-1 and V is TRBV20-1; possible D gene TRBD2, 6 bases. The V end was cut by 1 base, the J end by 11 bases, with 18 bases between. Per the germline V gene, CDR1 is DFQATT and CDR2 is SNEGSKA (reference sequence). This CDR3 is 14 amino acids long. The CDR3 loop reads CSARAGGPFTKQFF. Written as DNA, the CDR3 is TGCAGTGCTAGAGCAGGAGGGCCCTTCACGAAGCAGTTCTTC.

This clonotype was picked up many times. The CDR3 DNA is TGCAGCGCCGTTACCGGGACAGGGGAAGAAGAGACCCAGTACTTC. The encoded protein is CSAVTGTGEEETQYF. This chain links TRBV29-1 with TRBJ2-5; 10 bases align to TRBD1. The CDR3 loop spans 15 amino acids. Germline CDR1 is SQVTM and CDR2 is ANQGSEA. Trimming at V came to 7 bases and at J to 3 bases, leaving 11 bases not matched to a gene.

This clonotype was detected many times. V gene TRBV5-6 combines with J gene TRBJ1-5, with TRBD1 identical over 9 bases. Germline-derived CDR1 and CDR2 are SGHDT and YYEEEE. V lost 2 bases and J lost 7; bases outside the gene matches: 1. The CDR3 extends over 13 amino acids. The CDR3 loop reads CASSLQGAQPQHF. The CDR3 DNA is TGTGCCAGCAGCTTACAGGGGGCCCAGCCCCAGCATTTT.

This clonotype has just a few counts. The V and J genes are TRBV11-3 and TRBJ2-1; perhaps TRBD1 as D (6 bases). The V and J ends lost 5 bases and 0 bases respectively, with 20 bases between them. Germline V gives CDR1 SGHNT, CDR2 YENEEA. The CDR3 sequence is 18 residues long. The CDR3 coding sequence is TGTGCCAGCAGCCGAGCACACAGGGTGGGCGGCTCCTACAATGAGCAGTTCTTC. Protein sequence: CASSRAHRVGGSYNEQFF.

This clonotype was recorded at least ten times. The chain employs TRBV12-3 or TRBV12-4 and TRBJ1-1, with TRBD1 identical over 8 bases. The CDR3 covers 14 residues. J gave up 1 base and V 5 bases, and 3 bases lay outside the gene matches. As DNA, the CDR3 is TGTGCCAGCAGTCAACAGGGGGGGAACACTGAAGCTTTCTTT. Translation: CASSQQGGNTEAFF.

This chain connects TRBV7-9 to TRBJ2-7; 10 bases match TRBD1. CDR1 and CDR2 from the germline V gene are SEHNR and FQNEAQ (reference sequence). The V segment lost 1 base and the J segment 4 bases; nucleotides outside the gene matches: 7. The CDR3 loop spans 16 amino acids. CDR3 DNA: TGTGCCAGCAGCTTAGAACCGGGACAGGGGTCTTACGAGCAGTACTTC. As protein: CASSLEPGQGSYEQYF.